This T cell receptor (beta chain) originates from a study of cytomegalovirus exposure and HLA in healthy donors. The V gene's germline CDR1 is WNHNN and CDR2 SYGVQD (reference sequence). The CDR3 length is 16 residues. Trimming took 0 bases from V and 2 from J, leaving 12 bases between them. General study findings and limits: A later examination showed that TCR association rates differed by HLA locus, with DRB1 most and HLA-C fewest. Compared with the approximately 680-donor mean, an Asian-associated ancestry cluster reportedly had fewer N-insertions, according to a later analysis. In all likelihood, a cluster of highly shared sequence variants was a sequencing artifact.

The primer mix had 60 Vbeta and 13 Jbeta primers. Only in-frame clones appear in the TCRdb table, and some are missing; sequencing was by immunoSEQ multiplex PCR. The sample yields some 91,000 clones, approximately 89% seen once. Turning to this clone: The antigen remains unidentified.

The sequence was obtained from a young man in good health and CMV-seropositive. The V call is TRBV10-1, the J call TRBJ2-3, with D perhaps TRBD2 (6 bases). The sequenced sample consisted of PBMCs. DNA of the CDR3: TGCGCCAGCAGTGAGTCGGGGGGACGATTCACAGATACGCAGTATTTT. Translated: CASSESGGRFTDTQYF.